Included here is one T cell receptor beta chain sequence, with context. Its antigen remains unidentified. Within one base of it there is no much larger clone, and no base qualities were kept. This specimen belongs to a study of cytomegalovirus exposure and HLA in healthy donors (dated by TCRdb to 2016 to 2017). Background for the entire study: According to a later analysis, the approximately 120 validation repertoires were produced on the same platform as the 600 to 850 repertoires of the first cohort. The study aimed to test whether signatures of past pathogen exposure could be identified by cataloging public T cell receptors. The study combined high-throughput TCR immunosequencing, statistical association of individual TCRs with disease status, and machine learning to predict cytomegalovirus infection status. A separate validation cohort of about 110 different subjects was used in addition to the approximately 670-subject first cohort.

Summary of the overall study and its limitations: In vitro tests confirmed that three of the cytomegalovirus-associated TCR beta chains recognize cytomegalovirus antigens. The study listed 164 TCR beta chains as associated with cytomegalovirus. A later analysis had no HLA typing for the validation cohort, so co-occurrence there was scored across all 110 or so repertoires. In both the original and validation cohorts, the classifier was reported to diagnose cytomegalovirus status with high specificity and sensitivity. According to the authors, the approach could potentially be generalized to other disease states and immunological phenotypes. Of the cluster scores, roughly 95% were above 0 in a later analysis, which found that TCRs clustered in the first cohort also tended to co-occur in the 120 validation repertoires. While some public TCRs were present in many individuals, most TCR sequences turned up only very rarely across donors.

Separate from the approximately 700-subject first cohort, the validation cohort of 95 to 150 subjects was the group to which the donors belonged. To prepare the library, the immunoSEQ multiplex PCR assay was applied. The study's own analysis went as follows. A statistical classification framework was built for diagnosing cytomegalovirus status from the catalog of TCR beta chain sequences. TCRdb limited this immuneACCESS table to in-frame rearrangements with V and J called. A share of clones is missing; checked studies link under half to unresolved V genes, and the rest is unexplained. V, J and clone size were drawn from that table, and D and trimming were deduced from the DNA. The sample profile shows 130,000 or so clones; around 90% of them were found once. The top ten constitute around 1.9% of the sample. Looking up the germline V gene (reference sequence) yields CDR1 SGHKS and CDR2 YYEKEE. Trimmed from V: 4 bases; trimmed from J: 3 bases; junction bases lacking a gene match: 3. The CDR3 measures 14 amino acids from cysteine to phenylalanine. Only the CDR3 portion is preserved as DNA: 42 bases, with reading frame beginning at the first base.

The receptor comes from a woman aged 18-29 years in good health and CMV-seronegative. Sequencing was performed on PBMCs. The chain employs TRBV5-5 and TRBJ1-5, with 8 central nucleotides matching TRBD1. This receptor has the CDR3 CASSRTGNNQPQHF. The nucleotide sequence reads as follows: TGTGCCAGCAGCCGGACAGGGAACAATCAGCCCCAGCATTTT.